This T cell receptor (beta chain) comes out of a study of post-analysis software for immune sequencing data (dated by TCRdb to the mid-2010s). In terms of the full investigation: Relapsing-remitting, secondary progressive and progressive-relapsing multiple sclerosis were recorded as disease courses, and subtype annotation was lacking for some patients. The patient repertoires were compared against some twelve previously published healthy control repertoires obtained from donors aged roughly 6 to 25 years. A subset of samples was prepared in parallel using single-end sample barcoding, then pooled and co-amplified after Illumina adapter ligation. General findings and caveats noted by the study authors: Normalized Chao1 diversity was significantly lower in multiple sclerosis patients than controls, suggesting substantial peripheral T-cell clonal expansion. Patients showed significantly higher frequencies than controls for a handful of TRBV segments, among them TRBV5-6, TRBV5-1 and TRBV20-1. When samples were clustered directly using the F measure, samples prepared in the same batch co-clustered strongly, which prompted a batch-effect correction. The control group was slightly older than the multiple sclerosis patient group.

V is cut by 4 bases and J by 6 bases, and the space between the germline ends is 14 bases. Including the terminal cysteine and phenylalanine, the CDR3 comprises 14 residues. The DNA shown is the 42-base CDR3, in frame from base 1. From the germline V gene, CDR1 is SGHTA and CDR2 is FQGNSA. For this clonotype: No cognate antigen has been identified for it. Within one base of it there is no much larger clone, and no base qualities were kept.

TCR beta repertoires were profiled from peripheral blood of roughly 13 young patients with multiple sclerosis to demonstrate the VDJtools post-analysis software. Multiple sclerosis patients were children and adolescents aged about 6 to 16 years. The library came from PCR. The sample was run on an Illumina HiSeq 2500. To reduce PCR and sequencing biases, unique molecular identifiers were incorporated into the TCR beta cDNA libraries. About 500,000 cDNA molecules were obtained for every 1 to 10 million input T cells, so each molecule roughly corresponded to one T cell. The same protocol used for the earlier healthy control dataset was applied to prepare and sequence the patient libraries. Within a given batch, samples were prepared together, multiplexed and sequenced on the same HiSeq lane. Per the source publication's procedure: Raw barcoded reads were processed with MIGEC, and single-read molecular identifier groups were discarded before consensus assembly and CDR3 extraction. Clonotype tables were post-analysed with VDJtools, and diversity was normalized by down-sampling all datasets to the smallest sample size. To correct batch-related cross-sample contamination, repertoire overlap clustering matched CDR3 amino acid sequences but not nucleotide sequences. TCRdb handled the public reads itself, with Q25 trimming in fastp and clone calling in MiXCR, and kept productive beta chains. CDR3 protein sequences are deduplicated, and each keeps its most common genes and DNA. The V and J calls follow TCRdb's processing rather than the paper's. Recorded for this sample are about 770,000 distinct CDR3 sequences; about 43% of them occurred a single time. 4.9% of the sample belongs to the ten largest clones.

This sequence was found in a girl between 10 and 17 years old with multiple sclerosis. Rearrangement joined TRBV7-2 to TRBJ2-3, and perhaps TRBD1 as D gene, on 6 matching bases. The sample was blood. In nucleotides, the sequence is TGTGCCAGCAGCTCCTGGGGGCCGGGGGATACGCAGTATTTT. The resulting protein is CASSSWGPGDTQYF.